This T cell receptor beta chain was recorded in a study of cytomegalovirus exposure and HLA in healthy donors. Healthy donors of bone marrow made up the group. This clone was counted only a few times. CDR1 SGHTA and CDR2 FQGNSA come from the germline V gene. The CDR3 is 13 residues long. Trimming removed 6 bases at V and 3 bases at J, with 10 bases between. Amplification used 60 Vbeta primers and 13 Jbeta primers. The protocol was immunoSEQ multiplex PCR, while the TCRdb copy is restricted to in-frame clones and leaves out a portion. The repertoire holds about 150,000 clones, with more than 60% as singletons.

V and J are TRBV7-2 and TRBJ2-3; no definite D call. This clonotype was sampled from a man aged 35-49 years in good health and CMV-seropositive. The sequenced sample consisted of PBMCs. CDR3 protein: CASRMTITDTQYF. Written as DNA, the CDR3 is TGTGCCAGCAGAATGACAATAACAGATACGCAGTATTTT.